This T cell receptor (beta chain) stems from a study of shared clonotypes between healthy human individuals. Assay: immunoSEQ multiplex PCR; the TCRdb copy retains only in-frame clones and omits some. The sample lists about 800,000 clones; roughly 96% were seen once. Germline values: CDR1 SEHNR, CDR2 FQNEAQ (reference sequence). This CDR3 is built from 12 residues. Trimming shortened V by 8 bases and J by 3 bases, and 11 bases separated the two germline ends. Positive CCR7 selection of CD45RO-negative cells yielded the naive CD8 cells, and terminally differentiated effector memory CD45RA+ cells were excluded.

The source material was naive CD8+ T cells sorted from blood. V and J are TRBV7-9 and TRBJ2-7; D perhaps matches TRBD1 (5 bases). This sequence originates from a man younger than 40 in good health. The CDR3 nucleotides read TGTGCCAGCGGGGATACAGGCTACGAGCAGTACTTC. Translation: CASGDTGYEQYF.